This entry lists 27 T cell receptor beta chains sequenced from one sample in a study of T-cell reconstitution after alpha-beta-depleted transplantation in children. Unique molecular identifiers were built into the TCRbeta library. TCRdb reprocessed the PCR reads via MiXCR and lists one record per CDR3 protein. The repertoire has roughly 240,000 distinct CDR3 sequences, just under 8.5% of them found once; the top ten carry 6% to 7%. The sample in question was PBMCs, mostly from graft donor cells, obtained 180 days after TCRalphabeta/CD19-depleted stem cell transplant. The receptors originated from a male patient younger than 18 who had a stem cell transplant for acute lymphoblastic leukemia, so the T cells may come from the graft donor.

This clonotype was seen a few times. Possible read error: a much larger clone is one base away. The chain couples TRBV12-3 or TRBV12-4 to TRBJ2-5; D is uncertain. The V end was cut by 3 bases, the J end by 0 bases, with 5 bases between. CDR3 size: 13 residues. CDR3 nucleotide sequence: TGTGCCAGCAGTTTGAACGACCAAGAGACCCAGTACTTC. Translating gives CASSLNDQETQYF.

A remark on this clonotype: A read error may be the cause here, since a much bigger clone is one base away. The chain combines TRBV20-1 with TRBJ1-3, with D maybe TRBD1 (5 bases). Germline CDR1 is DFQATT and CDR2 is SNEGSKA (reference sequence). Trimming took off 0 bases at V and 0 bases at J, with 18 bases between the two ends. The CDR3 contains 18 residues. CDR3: CSARDTGEELLSGNTIYF. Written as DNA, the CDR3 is TGCAGTGCTAGAGATACGGGGGAGGAGCTACTCTCTGGAAACACCATATATTTT.

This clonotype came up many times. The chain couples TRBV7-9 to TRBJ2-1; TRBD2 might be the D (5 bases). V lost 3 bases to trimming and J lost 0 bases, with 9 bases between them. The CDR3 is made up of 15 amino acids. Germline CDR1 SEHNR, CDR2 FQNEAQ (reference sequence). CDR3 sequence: CASSFGSYSYNEQFF. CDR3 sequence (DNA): TGTGCCAGCAGCTTTGGGAGCTACTCCTACAATGAGCAGTTCTTC.

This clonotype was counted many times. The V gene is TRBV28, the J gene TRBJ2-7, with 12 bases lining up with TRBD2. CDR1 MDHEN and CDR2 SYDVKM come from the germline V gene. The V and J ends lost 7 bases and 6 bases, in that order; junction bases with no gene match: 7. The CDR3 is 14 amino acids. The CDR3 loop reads CASTPLAGGSEQYF. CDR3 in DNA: TGTGCCAGCACCCCACTAGCGGGAGGATCCGAGCAGTACTTC.

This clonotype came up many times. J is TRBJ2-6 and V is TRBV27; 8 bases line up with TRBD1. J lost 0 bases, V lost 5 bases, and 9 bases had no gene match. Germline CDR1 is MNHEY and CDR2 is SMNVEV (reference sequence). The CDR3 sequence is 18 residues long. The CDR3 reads CASSPRAGGPSGANVLTF. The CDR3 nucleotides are TGTGCCAGCAGTCCTAGGGCAGGGGGCCCCTCTGGGGCCAACGTCCTGACTTTC. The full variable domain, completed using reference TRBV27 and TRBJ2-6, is EAQVTQNPRYLITVTGKKLTVTCSQNMNHEYMSWYRQDPGLGLRQIYYSMNVEVTDKGDVPEGYKVSRKEKRNFPLILESPSPNQTSLYFCASSPRAGGPSGANVLTFGAGSRLTVL.

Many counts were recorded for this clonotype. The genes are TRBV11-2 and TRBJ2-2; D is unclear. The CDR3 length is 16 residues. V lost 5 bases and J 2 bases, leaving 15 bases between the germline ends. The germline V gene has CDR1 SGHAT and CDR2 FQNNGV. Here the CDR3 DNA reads TGTGCCAGCAGCCCCCCCCGGTTCATAAACACCGGGGAGCTGTTTTTT. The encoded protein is CASSPPRFINTGELFF.

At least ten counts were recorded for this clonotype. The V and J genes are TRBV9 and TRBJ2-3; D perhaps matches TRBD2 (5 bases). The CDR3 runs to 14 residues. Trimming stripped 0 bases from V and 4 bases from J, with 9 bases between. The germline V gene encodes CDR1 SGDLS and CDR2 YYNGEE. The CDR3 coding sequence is TGTGCCAGCAGCGTAGGGCTAGCACCAGATACGCAGTATTTT. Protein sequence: CASSVGLAPDTQYF.

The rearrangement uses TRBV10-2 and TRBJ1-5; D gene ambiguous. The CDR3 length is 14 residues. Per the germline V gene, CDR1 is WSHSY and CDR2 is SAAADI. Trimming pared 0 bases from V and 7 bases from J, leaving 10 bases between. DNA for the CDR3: TGCGCCAGCAGTGAGTCAAGGGTCCAGCAGCCCCAGCATTTT. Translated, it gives CASSESRVQQPQHF.

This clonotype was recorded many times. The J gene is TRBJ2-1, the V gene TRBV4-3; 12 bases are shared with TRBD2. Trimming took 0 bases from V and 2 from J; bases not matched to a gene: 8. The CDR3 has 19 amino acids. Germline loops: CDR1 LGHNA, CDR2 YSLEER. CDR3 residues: CASSQDPRASGGAYNEQFF. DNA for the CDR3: TGCGCCAGCAGCCAAGATCCCCGGGCTAGCGGGGGGGCCTACAATGAGCAGTTCTTC.

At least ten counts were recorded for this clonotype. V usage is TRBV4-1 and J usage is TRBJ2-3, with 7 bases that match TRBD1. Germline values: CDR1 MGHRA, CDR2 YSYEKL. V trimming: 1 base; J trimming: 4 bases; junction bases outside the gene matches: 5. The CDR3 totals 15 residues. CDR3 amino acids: CASSQVWQGADTQYF. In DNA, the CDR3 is TGCGCCAGCAGCCAAGTTTGGCAGGGGGCAGATACGCAGTATTTT.

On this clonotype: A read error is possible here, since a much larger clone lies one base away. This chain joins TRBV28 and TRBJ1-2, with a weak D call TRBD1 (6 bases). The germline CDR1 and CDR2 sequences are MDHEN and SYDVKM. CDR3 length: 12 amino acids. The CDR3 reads CPSSGRGYGYTF. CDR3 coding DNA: TGTCCCAGCAGTGGCAGGGGATATGGCTACACCTTC.

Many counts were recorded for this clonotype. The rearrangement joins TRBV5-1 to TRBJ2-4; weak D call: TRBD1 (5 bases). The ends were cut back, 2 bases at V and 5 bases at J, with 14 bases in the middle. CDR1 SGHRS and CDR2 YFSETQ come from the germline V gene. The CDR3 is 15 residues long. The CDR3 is CASSLSGIRENIQYF. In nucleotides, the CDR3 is TGCGCCAGCAGCTTATCAGGGATTCGGGAAAACATTCAGTACTTC.

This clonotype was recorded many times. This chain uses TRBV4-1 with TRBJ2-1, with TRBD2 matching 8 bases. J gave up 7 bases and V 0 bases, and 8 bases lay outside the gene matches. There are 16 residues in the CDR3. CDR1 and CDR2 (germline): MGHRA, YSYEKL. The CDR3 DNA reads TGCGCCAGCAGCCAAGATACGGGACTAGGGTGGAATGAGCAGTTCTTC. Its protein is CASSQDTGLGWNEQFF.

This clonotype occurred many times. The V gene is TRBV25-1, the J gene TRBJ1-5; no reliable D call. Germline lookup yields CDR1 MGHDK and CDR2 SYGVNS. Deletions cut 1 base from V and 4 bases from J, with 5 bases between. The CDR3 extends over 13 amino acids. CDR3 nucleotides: TGTGCCAGCAGTGAATTGGGGAATCAGCCCCAGCATTTT. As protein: CASSELGNQPQHF.

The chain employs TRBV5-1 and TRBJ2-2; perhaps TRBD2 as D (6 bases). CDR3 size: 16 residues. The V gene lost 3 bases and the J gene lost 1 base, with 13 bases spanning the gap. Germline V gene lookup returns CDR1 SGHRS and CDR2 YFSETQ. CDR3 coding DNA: TGCGCCAGCAGCTACCGGGACTTCCTGAACACCGGGGAGCTGTTTTTT. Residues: CASSYRDFLNTGELFF.

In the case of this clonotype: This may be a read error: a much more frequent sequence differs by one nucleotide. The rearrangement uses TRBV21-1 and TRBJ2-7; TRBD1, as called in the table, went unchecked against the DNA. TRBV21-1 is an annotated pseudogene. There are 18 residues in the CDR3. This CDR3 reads CASSKVPGDGGKLNEQYF. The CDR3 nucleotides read TGTGCCAGCAGCAAAGTCCCGGGTGATGGCGGGAAATTGAACGAGCAGTACTTC.

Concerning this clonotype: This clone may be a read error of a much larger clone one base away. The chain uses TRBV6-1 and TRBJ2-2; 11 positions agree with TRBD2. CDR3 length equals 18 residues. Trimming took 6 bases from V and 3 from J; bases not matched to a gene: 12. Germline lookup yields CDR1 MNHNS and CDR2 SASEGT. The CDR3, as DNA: TGTGCCAGCAGGGAAAGGCTAGCGGGGGGCCGGGACACCGGGGAGCTGTTTTTT. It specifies CASRERLAGGRDTGELFF.

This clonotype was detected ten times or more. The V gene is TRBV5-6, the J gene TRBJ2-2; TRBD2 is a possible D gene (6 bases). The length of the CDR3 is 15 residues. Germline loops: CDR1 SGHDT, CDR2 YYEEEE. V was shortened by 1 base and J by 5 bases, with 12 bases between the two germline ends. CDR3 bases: TGTGCCAGCAGCTTGACCGGGACTCTGACCGGGGAGCTGTTTTTT. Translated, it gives CASSLTGTLTGELFF.

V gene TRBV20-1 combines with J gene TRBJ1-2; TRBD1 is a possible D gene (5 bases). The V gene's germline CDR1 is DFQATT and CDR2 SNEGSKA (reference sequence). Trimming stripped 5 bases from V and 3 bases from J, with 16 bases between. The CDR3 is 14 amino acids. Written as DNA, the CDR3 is TGCAGTGCTCGGGGGGGGACGCCCTACTATGGCTACACCTTC. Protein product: CSARGGTPYYGYTF.

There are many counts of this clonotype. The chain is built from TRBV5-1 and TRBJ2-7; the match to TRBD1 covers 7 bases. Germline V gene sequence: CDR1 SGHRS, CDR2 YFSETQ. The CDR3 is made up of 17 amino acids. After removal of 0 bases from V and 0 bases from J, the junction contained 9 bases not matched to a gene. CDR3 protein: CASSLVPPGQSSYEQYF. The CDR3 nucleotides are TGCGCCAGCAGCTTGGTCCCTCCGGGACAGAGCTCCTACGAGCAGTACTTC. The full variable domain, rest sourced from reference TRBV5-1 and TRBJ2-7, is KAGVTQTPRYLIKTRGQQVTLSCSPISGHRSVSWYQQTPGQGLQFLFEYFSETQRNKGNFPGRFSGRQFSNSRSEMNVSTLELGDSALYLCASSLVPPGQSSYEQYFGPGTRLTVT.

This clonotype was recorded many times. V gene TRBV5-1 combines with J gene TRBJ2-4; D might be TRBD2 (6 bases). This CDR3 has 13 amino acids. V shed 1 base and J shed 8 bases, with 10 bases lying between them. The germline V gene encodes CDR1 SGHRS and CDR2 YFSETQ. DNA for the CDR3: TGCGCCAGCAGCTTGTCCAGGGAGGACATTCAGTACTTC. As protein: CASSLSREDIQYF.

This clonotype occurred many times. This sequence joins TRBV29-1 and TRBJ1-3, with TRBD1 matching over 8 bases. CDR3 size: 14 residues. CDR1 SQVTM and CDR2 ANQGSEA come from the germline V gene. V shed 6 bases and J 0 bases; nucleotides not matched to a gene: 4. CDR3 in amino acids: CSVLTGDSGNTIYF. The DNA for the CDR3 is TGCAGCGTCCTGACAGGGGACTCTGGAAACACCATATATTTT.

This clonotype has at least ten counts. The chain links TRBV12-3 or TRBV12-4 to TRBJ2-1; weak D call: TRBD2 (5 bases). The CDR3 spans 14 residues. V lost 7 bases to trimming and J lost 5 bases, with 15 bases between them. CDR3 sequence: CASNLRRRDNEQFF. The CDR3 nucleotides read TGTGCCAGCAACCTTCGCAGGCGGGACAATGAGCAGTTCTTC.

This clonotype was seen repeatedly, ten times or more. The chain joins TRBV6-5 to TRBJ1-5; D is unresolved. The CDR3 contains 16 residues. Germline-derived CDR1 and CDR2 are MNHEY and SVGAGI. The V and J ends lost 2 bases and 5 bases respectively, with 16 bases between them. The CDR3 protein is CASSYPAGNFDQPQHF. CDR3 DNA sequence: TGTGCCAGCAGTTACCCCGCCGGGAACTTTGATCAGCCCCAGCATTTT.

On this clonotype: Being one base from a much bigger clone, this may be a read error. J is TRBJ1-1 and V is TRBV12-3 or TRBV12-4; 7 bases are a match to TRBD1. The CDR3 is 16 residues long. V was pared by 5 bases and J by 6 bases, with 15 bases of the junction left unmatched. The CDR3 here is CASSRRQGWWGAEAFF. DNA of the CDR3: TGTGCCAGCAGTCGCCGACAGGGCTGGTGGGGGGCTGAAGCTTTCTTT.

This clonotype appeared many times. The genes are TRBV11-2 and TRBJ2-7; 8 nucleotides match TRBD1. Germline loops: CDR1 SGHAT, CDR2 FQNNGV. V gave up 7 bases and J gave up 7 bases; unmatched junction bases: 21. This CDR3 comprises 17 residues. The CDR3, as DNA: TGTGCCAGCAACACCCTCGGGACAGGCAGGGGGCTCTGGGAGCAGTACTTC. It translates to CASNTLGTGRGLWEQYF. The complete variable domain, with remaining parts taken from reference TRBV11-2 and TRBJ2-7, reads EAGVAQSPRYKIIEKRQSVAFWCNPISGHATLYWYQQILGQGPKLLIQFQNNGVVDDSQLPKDRFSAERLKGVDSTLKIQPAKLEDSAVYLCASNTLGTGRGLWEQYFGPGTRLTVT.

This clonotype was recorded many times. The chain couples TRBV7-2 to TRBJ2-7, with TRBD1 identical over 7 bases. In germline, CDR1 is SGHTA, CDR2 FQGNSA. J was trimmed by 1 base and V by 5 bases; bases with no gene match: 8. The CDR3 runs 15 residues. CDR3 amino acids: CASSPPTGWSYEQYF. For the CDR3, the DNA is TGTGCCAGCAGCCCACCGACAGGGTGGTCCTACGAGCAGTACTTC.